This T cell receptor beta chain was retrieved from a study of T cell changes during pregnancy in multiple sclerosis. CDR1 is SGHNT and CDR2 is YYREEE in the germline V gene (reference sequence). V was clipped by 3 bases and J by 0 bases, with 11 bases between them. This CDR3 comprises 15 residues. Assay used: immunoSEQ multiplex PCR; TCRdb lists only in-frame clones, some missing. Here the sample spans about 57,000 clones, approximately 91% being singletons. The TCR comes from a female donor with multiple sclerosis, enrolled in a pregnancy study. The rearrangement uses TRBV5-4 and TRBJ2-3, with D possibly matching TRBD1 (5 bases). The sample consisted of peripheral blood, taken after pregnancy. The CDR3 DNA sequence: TGTGCCAGCAGCTCTAACAGGCTTAGCACAGATACGCAGTATTTT. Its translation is CASSSNRLSTDTQYF.